These T cell receptor beta chains were read from a single sample in a study of T cells in Graves' hyperthyroidism and ophthalmopathy. Each CDR3 protein gets one entry after TCRdb re-called the multiplex PCR reads with MiXCR. This table holds 50,000 to 60,000 distinct CDR3 sequences, approximately 48% found once. Sequencing was done on a sample of blood. The origin of the receptors is a woman aged 45-59 years with Graves' ophthalmopathy. Both conserved end residues are part of each CDR3. Each record gives: D gene, V gene, clone size, J gene, CDR3 protein, CDR3 DNA. The D gene is left open where the match is weak. A row's size may be missing; if present it is once, few, many or a size class.

d_gene: NA; v_gene: TRBV2; abundance: many; j_gene: TRBJ2-1; CDR3aa: CASSGSQRSSYNEQFF; CDR3nt: TGTGCCAGCAGTGGGAGCCAGAGGAGCTCCTACAATGAGCAGTTCTTC
d_gene: NA; v_gene: TRBV27; abundance: NA; j_gene: TRBJ2-1; CDR3aa: CASLPGGSYNEQFF; CDR3nt: TGTGCCAGCCTCCCCGGGGGCTCCTACAATGAGCAGTTCTTC
d_gene: NA; v_gene: TRBV7-9; abundance: many; j_gene: TRBJ2-3; CDR3aa: CASSKGVGWDTQYF; CDR3nt: TGTGCCAGCAGCAAAGGTGTAGGGTGGGATACGCAGTATTTT
d_gene: TRBD2; v_gene: TRBV24-1; abundance: NA; j_gene: TRBJ2-1; CDR3aa: CATSDFMTSGSNNEQFF; CDR3nt: TGTGCCACCAGTGATTTTATGACTAGCGGAAGCAACAATGAGCAGTTCTTC
d_gene: NA; v_gene: TRBV4-1; abundance: many; j_gene: TRBJ1-5; CDR3aa: CASSQEGSDQPQHF; CDR3nt: TGCGCCAGCAGCCAAGAAGGCAGCGATCAGCCCCAGCATTTT
d_gene: TRBD2; v_gene: TRBV9; abundance: once; j_gene: TRBJ2-7; CDR3aa: CANSPGRGAYEQYF; CDR3nt: TGTGCCAACAGCCCTGGACGGGGGGCCTACGAGCAGTACTTC
d_gene: TRBD1; v_gene: TRBV14; abundance: NA; j_gene: TRBJ1-1; CDR3aa: CASSKGTDVTVAFF; CDR3nt: TGTGCCAGCAGCAAAGGGACAGATGTCACTGTAGCTTTCTTT
d_gene: NA; v_gene: TRBV24-1; abundance: NA; j_gene: TRBJ1-2; CDR3aa: CATSDYRGGYTF; CDR3nt: TGTGCCACCAGTGATTACCGGGGGGGCTACACCTTC
d_gene: TRBD2; v_gene: TRBV29-1; abundance: many; j_gene: TRBJ2-3; CDR3aa: CSVESSGGADTQYF; CDR3nt: TGCAGCGTTGAGTCCAGCGGGGGGGCCGATACGCAGTATTTT
d_gene: TRBD1; v_gene: TRBV20-1; abundance: once; j_gene: TRBJ2-1; CDR3aa: CSAPGQGNNEQFF; CDR3nt: TGCAGTGCCCCGGGACAGGGCAACAATGAGCAGTTCTTC
d_gene: NA; v_gene: TRBV4-2; abundance: many; j_gene: TRBJ1-5; CDR3aa: CASSHQGNQPQHF; CDR3nt: TGTGCCAGCAGCCACCAGGGCAATCAGCCCCAGCATTTT
d_gene: NA; v_gene: TRBV6-1; abundance: many; j_gene: TRBJ1-2; CDR3aa: CASSRASDYGYTF; CDR3nt: TGTGCCAGCAGTCGGGCCTCGGACTATGGCTACACCTTC
d_gene: NA; v_gene: TRBV6-1; abundance: many; j_gene: TRBJ1-5; CDR3aa: CASLLGQSNQPQHF; CDR3nt: TGTGCCAGCTTGTTGGGCCAGAGCAATCAGCCCCAGCATTTT
d_gene: NA; v_gene: TRBV29-1; abundance: medium-sized; j_gene: TRBJ2-7; CDR3aa: CSVSVQGLPYEQYF; CDR3nt: TGCAGCGTCTCCGTTCAGGGCTTACCCTACGAGCAGTACTTC
d_gene: TRBD1; v_gene: TRBV20-1; abundance: many; j_gene: TRBJ2-2; CDR3aa: CSATRDRGVGELFF; CDR3nt: TGCAGTGCTACCCGGGACAGGGGTGTCGGGGAGCTGTTTTTT
d_gene: NA; v_gene: TRBV20-1; abundance: NA; j_gene: TRBJ2-3; CDR3aa: CSARDPGVGSYNEQYF; CDR3nt: TGCAGTGCTAGAGATCCAGGGGTCGGCTCCTACAATGAGCAGTATTTT
d_gene: NA; v_gene: TRBV9; abundance: NA; j_gene: TRBJ2-1; CDR3aa: CASSRDRYNEQFF; CDR3nt: TGTGCTAGCAGCCGGGACCGCTACAATGAGCAGTTCTTC
d_gene: TRBD1; v_gene: TRBV7-2; abundance: many; j_gene: TRBJ2-3; CDR3aa: CASSPRDRAERDTQYF; CDR3nt: TGTGCCAGCAGCCCCAGGGACAGGGCGGAGCGGGATACGCAGTATTTT
d_gene: TRBD2; v_gene: TRBV7-3; abundance: NA; j_gene: TRBJ2-3; CDR3aa: CASSLFRDYNNEQYF; CDR3nt: TGTGCCAGCAGCTTGTTCCGGGACTACAACAATGAGCAGTATTTT
d_gene: NA; v_gene: TRBV20-1; abundance: many; j_gene: TRBJ2-5; CDR3aa: CSVRGDRDYLQETQYF; CDR3nt: TGCAGTGTTAGGGGGGACCGGGACTATTTACAAGAGACCCAGTACTTC
d_gene: NA; v_gene: TRBV13; abundance: many; j_gene: TRBJ2-7; CDR3aa: CASSSVPLVGEQYF; CDR3nt: TGTGCCAGCAGCTCTGTCCCGCTAGTAGGCGAGCAGTACTTC
d_gene: NA; v_gene: TRBV15; abundance: many; j_gene: TRBJ2-5; CDR3aa: CATSKLGKQYF; CDR3nt: TGTGCCACCAGCAAACTAGGTAAGCAGTACTTC
d_gene: TRBD2; v_gene: TRBV5-5; abundance: many; j_gene: TRBJ2-7; CDR3aa: CASSLVLAGTYEQYF; CDR3nt: TGTGCCAGCAGCTTGGTGTTAGCGGGAACCTACGAGCAGTACTTC
d_gene: NA; v_gene: TRBV5-1; abundance: many; j_gene: TRBJ2-5; CDR3aa: CASSSGRGGETQYF; CDR3nt: TGCGCCAGCAGCTCCGGGAGAGGGGGAGAGACCCAGTACTTC
d_gene: NA; v_gene: TRBV5-1; abundance: NA; j_gene: TRBJ2-2; CDR3aa: CASSTDPQGGGTGELFF; CDR3nt: TGCGCCAGCAGCACCGACCCCCAGGGGGGGGGTACCGGGGAGCTGTTTTTT
d_gene: NA; v_gene: TRBV5-1; abundance: NA; j_gene: TRBJ1-2; CDR3aa: CASSLVGLPSSGNTF; CDR3nt: TGCGCCAGCAGCTTGGTCGGACTTCCGAGCTCTGGAAACACCTTC